Below are 21 T cell receptor beta chains sequenced from a single sample in a study of blood T cell repertoires in COVID-19. Produced via immunoSEQ multiplex PCR; TCRdb's table is partial and in-frame only. The top ten hold 5.5% to 8% of the sample, which has 130,000 to 150,000 clones, 84% seen once. Sequences were obtained from peripheral blood. Source of these receptors: a human donor in a cohort sampled during active COVID-19.

The rearrangement joins TRBV27 to TRBJ2-7, with a possible D match to TRBD1 (6 bases). The CDR3 has 17 amino acids. V lost 0 bases, J lost 5 bases, and 20 bases lay in between. CDR1 is MNHEY and CDR2 is SMNVEV in the germline V gene (reference sequence). The CDR3 is CASSLSGRPGASNEQYF. For the CDR3, the DNA is TGTGCCAGCAGTTTATCGGGGCGTCCAGGGGCTTCAAACGAGCAGTACTTC.

V and J are TRBV27 and TRBJ1-3; D might be TRBD1 (5 bases). Germline V gives CDR1 MNHEY, CDR2 SMNVEV (reference sequence). There are 15 residues in the CDR3. V lost 2 bases and J lost 2, with 10 bases in between. The CDR3 nucleotides read TGTGCCAGCAGTTTAAATCAGGGCGCTGGAAACACCATATATTTT. It specifies CASSLNQGAGNTIYF.

In this sample, this clone turned up once. This rearrangement joins TRBV12-3 or TRBV12-4 to TRBJ1-1; D is uncertain. V was trimmed by 6 bases and J by 3 bases, leaving 5 bases between them. CDR3 length: 11 amino acids. The CDR3 bases are TGTGCCAGCAGCTCCGACACTGAAGCTTTCTTT. Its protein product is CASSSDTEAFF.

The chain has TRBV5-5 and TRBJ1-6; 8 nucleotides match TRBD1. CDR3 size: 14 residues. The junction had 10 bases not matched to a gene; V was cut back by 4 bases and J by 13 bases. From germline, CDR1 is SGHKS and CDR2 YYEKEE (reference sequence). The CDR3 is CASSRGTGATPLHF. The CDR3 DNA reads TGTGCCAGCAGCCGGGGGACAGGTGCTACCCCCCTCCACTTT.

The rearrangement uses TRBV5-1 and TRBJ2-7; TRBD1 might be the D (5 bases). The CDR3 sequence is 15 residues long. CDR1 and CDR2 from the germline V gene are SGHRS and YFSETQ. V was pared by 6 bases and J by 3 bases, with 19 bases between. CDR3 residues: CASKGVTGDGYEQYF. The CDR3 DNA is TGCGCCAGCAAAGGGGTTACCGGAGACGGCTACGAGCAGTACTTC.

This rearrangement joins TRBV5-6 to TRBJ1-2; possible D gene TRBD1, 5 bases. Trimming cost V 2 bases and J 14 bases, with 13 bases left between them. CDR1 SGHDT and CDR2 YYEEEE come from the germline V gene. This CDR3 spans 11 amino acids. The CDR3 loop is CASSFGSAGTF. CDR3 bases: TGTGCCAGCAGCTTTGGATCGGCAGGGACCTTC.

The V and J genes are TRBV5-1 and TRBJ2-3; D perhaps matches TRBD2 (7 bases). The germline V gene encodes CDR1 SGHRS and CDR2 YFSETQ. This CDR3 is built from 16 residues. V was cut by 2 bases and J by 1 base, with 14 bases left in between. CDR3 sequence reads: CASSFGGGWGTDTQYF. The CDR3 coding sequence is TGCGCCAGCAGCTTTGGGGGGGGCTGGGGCACAGATACGCAGTATTTT.

This chain links TRBV3-1 (or the pseudogene TRBV3-2) with TRBJ2-7; maybe TRBD1 (5 bases). The CDR3 is 15 residues long. Trimming removed 2 bases from V and 4 bases from J, with 15 bases in between. Germline CDR1 is LGHDT and CDR2 is YNNKEL (reference sequence). This CDR3 is CASSQNPRGLYEQYF. Written as DNA, the CDR3 is TGTGCCAGCAGCCAAAACCCTAGGGGCCTTTACGAGCAGTACTTC.

This sequence joins TRBV11-1 and TRBJ1-2; D possibly corresponds to TRBD1 (5 bases). Germline V gives CDR1 SGHAT, CDR2 FQDESV (reference sequence). This CDR3 spans 14 amino acids. Trimming shortened V by 0 bases and J by 8 bases, and 13 bases separated the two germline ends. CDR3 loop: CASSLAEYRTGYTF. The DNA for the CDR3 is TGTGCCAGCAGCTTAGCGGAGTACAGGACGGGCTACACCTTC.

This sequence joins TRBV3-1 (or the pseudogene TRBV3-2) and TRBJ1-1; D not certain. The germline gives CDR1 LGHDT, CDR2 YNNKEL (reference sequence). Trimming stripped 5 bases from V and 0 bases from J, with 16 bases between. The CDR3 sequence is 16 residues long. CDR3 in amino acids: CASSNRVISMNTEAFF. The CDR3 nucleotides are TGTGCCAGCAGCAACCGGGTGATCAGTATGAACACTGAAGCTTTCTTT.

The chain is built from TRBV5-1 and TRBJ2-7, with D perhaps matching TRBD1 (6 bases). Germline V CDR1 and CDR2: SGHRS, YFSETQ. Trimming took 4 bases from V and 1 from J, leaving 9 bases between them. The CDR3 sequence is 13 residues long. CDR3 sequence reads: CASSTTGSYEQYF. CDR3 DNA sequence: TGCGCCAGCAGCACCACAGGGTCCTACGAGCAGTACTTC.

The CDR3 region has the DNA TGTGCCAGCAGCACACCCGGCAGGGTCTATAGCAATCAGCCCCAGCATTTT. Translated: CASSTPGRVYSNQPQHF. This chain links TRBV7-3 with TRBJ1-5, with a tentative D call TRBD1 (5 bases). Trimming took off 5 bases at V and 0 bases at J, with 17 bases between the two ends. Germline values: CDR1 SGHTA, CDR2 FQGTGA. The CDR3 sequence is 17 residues long.

This chain links TRBV18 with TRBJ1-1, with D maybe TRBD1 (6 bases). Germline CDR1 is KGHSH and CDR2 is LQKENI. Deletions cut 3 bases from V and 5 bases from J, with 10 bases between. The CDR3 extends over 13 amino acids. CDR3 amino acids: CASSPGAKTEAFF. The CDR3 DNA reads TGTGCCAGCTCACCGGGGGCGAAGACTGAAGCTTTCTTT. Full variable domain (rest looked up from reference TRBV18 and TRBJ1-1): NAGVMQNPRHLVRRRGQEARLRCSPMKGHSHVYWYRQLPEEGLKFMVYLQKENIIDESGMPKERFSAEFPKEGPSILRIQQVVRGDSAAYFCASSPGAKTEAFFGQGTRLTVV.

The chain carries TRBV11-3 and TRBJ2-2, with D possibly matching TRBD1 (6 bases). From germline, CDR1 is SGHNT and CDR2 YENEEA. With 2 bases removed from V and 7 bases from J, the gap between germline ends came to 8 bases. The CDR3 loop spans 13 amino acids. For the CDR3, the DNA is TGTGCCAGCAGCTTAAGACAGGTCGGGGAGCTGTTTTTT. It specifies CASSLRQVGELFF.

This chain uses TRBV9 with TRBJ2-7; maybe TRBD1 (6 bases). In germline, CDR1 is SGDLS, CDR2 YYNGEE. V was shortened by 0 bases and J by 5 bases, with 15 bases between the two germline ends. The CDR3 totals 15 residues. CDR3 amino acids: CASSVEQGRGNEQYF. The DNA for the CDR3 is TGTGCCAGCAGCGTAGAGCAGGGCAGGGGCAACGAGCAGTACTTC.

The rearrangement links TRBV5-1 to TRBJ2-2, with 12 nucleotides matching TRBD2. V trimming: 2 bases; J trimming: 3 bases; junction bases outside the gene matches: 5. There are 17 residues in the CDR3. Germline CDR1 reads SGHRS; CDR2 reads YFSETQ. The CDR3 nucleotides read TGCGCCAGCAGCTTCACCCTAGCGGGGGGGGACACCGGGGAGCTGTTTTTT. It yields the protein CASSFTLAGGDTGELFF.

In this sample, this clone turned up once. The chain links TRBV6-5 to TRBJ1-2; 8 nucleotides match TRBD1. This CDR3 has 15 amino acids. With V trimmed by 5 bases and J by 0 bases, 5 bases remained unmatched. Germline V gene sequence: CDR1 MNHEY, CDR2 SVGAGI. Here the CDR3 reads CASSPRDRPNYGYTF. DNA for the CDR3: TGTGCCAGCAGTCCCCGGGACAGGCCTAACTATGGCTACACCTTC.

The chain carries TRBV7-8 and TRBJ1-4; TRBD1 might be the D (6 bases). Germline CDR1 and CDR2: SGHVS and FQNEAQ. CDR3 length equals 13 residues. The V end was cut by 8 bases, the J end by 6 bases, with 13 bases between. This chain's CDR3 is CASLRGGDEKLFF. In nucleotides, the CDR3 is TGTGCCAGCCTCCGGGGGGGCGATGAAAAACTGTTTTTT. Drawing the rest from reference TRBV7-8 and TRBJ1-4, the complete variable domain is GAGVSQSPRYKVAKRGQDVALRCDPISGHVSLFWYQQALGQGPEFLTYFQNEAQLDKSGLPSDRFFAERPEGSVSTLKIQRTQQEDSAVYLCASLRGGDEKLFFGSGTQLSVL.

V gene TRBV11-3 combines with J gene TRBJ2-1; TRBD1 matches 9 bases. Germline-derived CDR1 and CDR2 are SGHNT and YENEEA. The CDR3 loop spans 18 amino acids. The V and J ends lost 0 bases and 8 bases, in that order; junction bases with no gene match: 14. CDR3 amino acids: CASSLDALPGQGRDEQFF. CDR3 DNA sequence: TGTGCCAGCAGCTTAGATGCCTTACCGGGACAGGGAAGGGATGAGCAGTTCTTC.

The V gene is TRBV5-3, the J gene TRBJ2-7; D gene unclear. TRBV5-3 is annotated as an ORF whose role is uncertain. The CDR3 extends over 15 amino acids. V lost 0 bases and J 0 bases, leaving 10 bases between the germline ends. CDR3 loop: CARSLVAICSYEQYF. CDR3 nucleotide sequence: TGTGCCAGAAGCTTGGTAGCCATTTGCTCCTACGAGCAGTACTTC.

The V and J genes are TRBV20-1 and TRBJ1-2, with D unresolved. Trimming stripped 3 bases from V and 6 bases from J, with 8 bases between. The germline V gene encodes CDR1 DFQATT and CDR2 SNEGSKA (reference sequence). This CDR3 is 11 amino acids long. CDR3 sequence: CSARDGDGYTF. The CDR3, as DNA: TGCAGTGCTAGGGACGGGGATGGCTACACCTTC.